This T cell receptor (beta chain) appears in the sequencing data of a study of response to subunit inactivated influenza vaccine. TCRdb re-called the RT-PCR reads with MiXCR, one entry per CDR3 protein. The profile covers about 540,000 distinct CDR3 sequences, with roughly a quarter appearing a single time and approximately 3% taken by the ten largest. The data also belong to a second study, concerning T cells expressing NK-cell markers. In that study: 5'RACE template switching with UMIs produced the TCR beta cDNA. Several experiments employed an anti-gamma-delta TCR antibody to confine sorting to alpha-beta TCR T cells. These clonotypes, the leaders elsewhere, also led the CD3+CD56-NKG2C+ fraction in a handful of donors.

This specimen consisted of CD4+ T cells sorted from PBMCs, obtained roughly 12 days after vaccination. The receptor comes from a man between 45 and 60 years old who received an inactivated influenza vaccine.

CDR3 nucleotide sequence: TGTGCCAGCATCAACTCGGGGACAGGTCACAATGAGCAGTTCTTC. This encodes CASINSGTGHNEQFF. The rearrangement uses TRBV3-1 and TRBJ2-1, with TRBD1 matching over 8 bases. The CDR3 is 15 amino acids. CDR1 and CDR2 (germline): LGHDT, YNNKEL (reference sequence). V shed 7 bases and J 5 bases; nucleotides not matched to a gene: 10.